This TCR beta chain was sequenced in a study of cytomegalovirus exposure and HLA in healthy donors (dated by TCRdb to between 2016 and 2019). Regarding the complete study: In an earlier analysis of about 560 of the donors, 276 Gb of sequence data and 90 million to 130 million unique TCR beta sequences from 150 million to 200 million T cells were reported. An early release covering roughly 640 HLA-typed donors comprised around 300 gigabases of sequencing data and around 86 million unique TCR sequences. Of the roughly 410 genotyped donors, 80% to 90% were placed in the genetic ancestry cluster associated with self-reported Caucasian donors. The study was designed to test whether signatures of past pathogen exposure could be identified by cataloging public T cell receptors. The T cell repertoires of 550 to 850 subjects were profiled by immunosequencing and related to cytomegalovirus serostatus. A separate validation cohort of 100 to 150 different subjects was used in addition to the 666-subject first cohort. The study combined high-throughput TCR immunosequencing, statistical association of individual TCRs with disease status, and machine learning to predict cytomegalovirus infection status. A later analysis re-examined previously published TCR beta repertoires from over 500 donors and added high-resolution HLA genotyping to investigate patterns of TCR occurrence. Rather than using new phenotypic data, the later analysis identified candidate immune exposures from TCR beta sequences and from how often those sequences occurred across donors. In an earlier analysis of more than 550 of the donors, high-throughput TCR beta sequencing was used to judge whether each TCR beta V gene segment behaved as functional or pseudogenic. Donor age, sex, ethnicity and CMV serostatus were collected together with the repertoire data. A later genetic analysis took genome-wide SNP genotypes for about three fifths of the 666 donors and used that subset as a discovery cohort. All discovery cohort repertoires had been generated using a single sequencing platform. Class I and class II HLA loci were covered by the typing at four-digit resolution. Typing coverage varied by locus: about 629-630 donors for A, B, C, DRB1 and DQB1; more than 500 for DQA1; over 600 for DPA1; under 490 for DPB1. Five DR-DQ haplotypes were treated as single units for association and clustering because of strong linkage in the cohort. Across approximately 420 genotyped donors of the cohort, an average of 235,054 unique TCR beta nucleotide sequences per donor were sequenced, and approximately 17% of those sequences were non-productive.

Study-wide findings and limitations: In the study, about 150 TCR beta chains were listed as associated with cytomegalovirus. For the cohort, immune exposure information was limited to CMV serostatus. Because counts were too low, seventeen rarely observed V segments, including chromosome 9 orphons, were excluded from the earlier analysis of several hundred of the donors. HLA typing was unavailable for some donors at each locus, so association tests used only the typed subset. Broadly in line with IMGT annotations, most TCR beta V segments showed up in productive rearrangements about 87% or about 30% of the time in an earlier analysis of around 600 of the donors. A later genetic analysis reported fewer N-insertions in productive TCRs among donors in an Asian-associated ancestry cluster than the approximately 700-donor mean. Because the 87-base-pair reads could not distinguish some IMGT-functional V segments, including TRBV6-2 and TRBV6-3, those segments were excluded. The authors suggested that the approach could potentially be extended to other disease states and immunological phenotypes. Compared with equally common non-associated chains, HLA-associated TCR beta chains in a later analysis were more clonally expanded and had lower generation probabilities. When HLA alleles, especially DR and DQ, strongly co-occurred, attributing TCR associations to individual alleles was difficult. A cluster of highly shared sequence variants was judged likely to be a technical artifact of the sequencing pipeline. Cytomegalovirus status was reported to be diagnosed by the classifier with high specificity and sensitivity in both the original and validation cohorts. A further reported finding was that TCR beta sequences accurately predicted the HLA-A and HLA-B alleles for most subjects in the first cohort. A later analysis found that TCR association rates varied across HLA loci, with DRB1 alleles showing the most associated TCRs and HLA-C alleles the fewest. Specific HLA alleles were associated with more than 15,000 TCR beta sequences at a false discovery rate of 0.05 in a later analysis. According to a later analysis, parvovirus B19, influenza, CMV and Epstein-Barr virus appeared linked to several top co-occurrence clusters. While some public TCRs were present in many individuals, most TCR sequences turned up only very rarely across donors. In vitro tests confirmed that a few of the cytomegalovirus-associated TCR beta chains recognize cytomegalovirus antigens. In a later genetic analysis, a missense DCLRE1C variant was associated with V-gene and J-gene trimming of TCR beta chains, and the association was replicated in an independent cohort. Correlated functional status among segregating V segments might reflect linkage disequilibrium, but an unknown experimental factor could not be ruled out. Only TCR beta chains were sequenced in this cohort, and the absence of alpha or paired-chain data limited detectable features. A later analysis found that most CMV-associated TCR beta chains appeared HLA-restricted, with HLA associations seemingly driven largely by CMV exposure. Presence/absence analyses assumed roughly uniform sequencing depth across donors, an assumption that may not hold.

Worth noting for this clone: The antigen it recognizes is unknown. No base qualities exist here, and no much larger clone lies one base off it.

The library was obtained by the immunoSEQ multiplex PCR assay. For the multiplex PCR, a mixture combining 60 forward primers for TCR Vbeta segments and 13 reverse primers for TCR Jbeta segments was used. The CDR3 region of rearranged TCR beta genes was amplified from genomic DNA with a multiplex PCR assay. The amplified TCR beta libraries were sequenced on the Illumina HiSeq System as 87-base-pair reads. Per the original workflow: A later analysis tallied roughly 78 million unique TCR beta chains across the approximately 670 repertoires, and approximately 9.9 million of those chains were shared by two or more donors. A nearest-neighbor algorithm error-corrected the raw reads and collapsed the reads into unique sequences, merging closely related sequences to remove PCR and sequencing errors. V, D and J gene segments were assigned by aligning CDR3 sequences to IMGT reference sequences. For a sequence to be retained, at least a six-nucleotide match to both a V gene segment and a J gene segment was required. A rearrangement counted as productive if the CDR3 had no stop codons and remained in frame with V and J, and every other rearrangement counted as non-productive. CDR3 was defined by IMGT convention, running from the second conserved V-encoded cysteine to the conserved J-encoded phenylalanine. Sequences without an unambiguous match to a single V gene segment were excluded from the earlier analysis of almost 600 of the donors. An earlier analysis of several hundred of the donors called V segments functional above 56.7% productive rearrangements and segregating when the between-donor standard deviation exceeded 5%. To diagnose cytomegalovirus status from the catalog of TCR beta chain sequences, a statistical classification framework was built. In a later analysis, V and J genes were assigned by comparing TCR nucleotide sequences against IMGT/GENE-DB human TR gene sequences. A later analysis assigned CDR3 sequences and most-parsimonious VDJ recombination scenarios with the TCRdist pipeline. In a later analysis, each TCR beta chain was defined by its CDR3 amino acid sequence together with its V-gene family, and reads lacking a unique V-gene family were excluded. As a way to deal with suspected cross-contamination and a sequencing artifact, a later analysis dropped 450 to 600 nucleotide sequences that were highly shared and had low generation probability. A later analysis calculated a clonal expansion index for each public chain from normalized within-repertoire ranks of inferred template counts. In a later analysis, generation probabilities were computed with a VDJ recombination model fitted to out-of-frame rearrangements, and the resulting probabilities were checked against IGoR. In a later analysis, hypergeometric tests were used to score TCR-TCR, TCR-HLA and TCR-CMV co-occurrence, with a repertoire-size bias correction applied to TCR pairs. False discovery rates were estimated in a later analysis by permuting HLA or CMV assignments 20 times. In a later analysis, co-occurring TCRs were grouped using DBSCAN, with TCRdist sequence similarity added in when clustering inside HLA-allele-positive subsets. Co-occurrence clustering excluded repertoires with fewer than 30,000 or more than 120,000 public chains, plus five with anomalous nucleotide sharing. Drawn from immuneACCESS, this table holds only the in-frame rearrangements with V and J called that TCRdb kept. Clones are partly lost; checked studies trace under half to an unresolved V gene and leave the rest unexplained. That table supplies the V and J calls and clone size; D and trimming were determined from the DNA. The sample contains about 170,000 clones, 73% of them found a single time. Of the sample, about 4.9% falls within the top ten clones.

Via the germline V gene (reference sequence), CDR1 is SEHNR and CDR2 FQNEAQ. The V end loses 1 base and the J end loses 3 bases, and a stretch of 10 bases separates them. The CDR3 contains 14 residues, cysteine and phenylalanine counted. The read is trimmed to its CDR3 DNA, 42 bases read in frame from base 1. The cohort comprised 666 healthy bone marrow donors. At the time of sampling, all cohort members were nominally healthy, though unrecorded immune exposures were likely present. The donor was CMV seropositive and belonged to the group of about 290 seropositive cohort members. Each donor provided a peripheral blood sample, and peripheral blood mononuclear cells were used for TCR beta sequencing. Genomic DNA extraction from the blood cell samples was performed with the Qiagen DNeasy Blood Extraction Kit.

Sample: PBMCs. In this chain, TRBV7-9 is recombined with TRBJ2-7, with TRBD1 as a weak D call on 5 bases. This sequence originates from a woman between 18 and 29 years old in good health and CMV-seropositive. The sequenced DNA: TGTGCCAGCAGCTTAGAAGGACATGACTACGAGCAGTACTTC. Its coded protein is CASSLEGHDYEQYF. The reference TRBV7-9 and TRBJ2-7 proteins fill in what lies around the CDR3, so the full variable domain reads DTGVSQNPRHKITKRGQNVTFRCDPISEHNRLYWYRQTLGQGPEFLTYFQNEAQLEKSRLLSDRFSAERPKGSFSTLEIQRTEQGDSAMYLCASSLEGHDYEQYFGPGTRLTVT.